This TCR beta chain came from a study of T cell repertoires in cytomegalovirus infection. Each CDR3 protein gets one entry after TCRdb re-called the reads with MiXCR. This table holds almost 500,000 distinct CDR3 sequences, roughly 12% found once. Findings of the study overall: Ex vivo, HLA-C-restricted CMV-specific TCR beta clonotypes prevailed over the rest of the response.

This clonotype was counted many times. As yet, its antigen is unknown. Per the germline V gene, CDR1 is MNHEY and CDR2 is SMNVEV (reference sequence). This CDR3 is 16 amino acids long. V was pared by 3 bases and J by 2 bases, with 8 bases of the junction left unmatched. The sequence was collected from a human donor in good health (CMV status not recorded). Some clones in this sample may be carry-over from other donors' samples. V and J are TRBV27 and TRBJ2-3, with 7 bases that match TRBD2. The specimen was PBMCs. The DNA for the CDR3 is TGTGCCAGCAGTTTGGCCCGGGAGGCCAACACAGATACGCAGTATTTT. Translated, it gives CASSLAREANTDTQYF.